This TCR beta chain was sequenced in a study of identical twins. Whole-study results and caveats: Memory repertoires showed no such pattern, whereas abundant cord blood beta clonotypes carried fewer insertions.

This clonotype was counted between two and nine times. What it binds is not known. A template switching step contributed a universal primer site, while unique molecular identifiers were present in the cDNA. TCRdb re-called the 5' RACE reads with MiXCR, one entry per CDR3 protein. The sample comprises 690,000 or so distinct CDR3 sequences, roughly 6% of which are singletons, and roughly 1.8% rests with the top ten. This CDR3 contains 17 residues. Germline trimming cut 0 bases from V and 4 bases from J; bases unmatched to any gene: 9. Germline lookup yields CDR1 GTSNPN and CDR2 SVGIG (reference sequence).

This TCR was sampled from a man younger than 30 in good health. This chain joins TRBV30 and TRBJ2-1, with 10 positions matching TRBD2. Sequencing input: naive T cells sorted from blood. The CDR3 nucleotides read TGTGCCTGGAGTGTAGGACTAGCGGCCCTAGGATACAATGAGCAGTTCTTC. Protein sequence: CAWSVGLAALGYNEQFF.